A selection of T cell receptor beta chains follows, all from one sample in a study of vaccination effects on CD4 cells after COVID-19. The table came from immunoSEQ multiplex PCR; TCRdb's copy has only in-frame clones and leaves some out. The sample lists 40,000 or so clones; around 74% were seen once. For these receptors, no antigen is known. Sequences were derived from CD4+ T cells from PBMCs cultured with a peptide pool, sampled before COVID-19 vaccination. The receptors come from a human donor who had a prior SARS-CoV-2 infection. CDR3s include the opening cysteine and the closing phenylalanine or tryptophan.

j_gene,v_gene,CDR3aa
TRBJ1-2,TRBV7-9,CASHFSGHTGYTF
TRBJ2-5,TRBV6-5,CASSYGIAGDLETQYF
TRBJ2-2,TRBV7-9,CASSLMMGDTGELFF
TRBJ2-2,TRBV4-3,CASSPGVAGEVGELFF
TRBJ1-2,TRBV2,CASSEDRDSIGYTF
TRBJ1-2,TRBV4-2,CASSQDMRGYTF
TRBJ2-1,TRBV3-1/TRBV3-2,CASSQDGDRVNNEQFF
TRBJ2-7,TRBV20-1,CSASLGYEQYF
TRBJ1-5,TRBV25-1,CASSASNSRHSNQPQHF
TRBJ2-6,TRBV3-1/TRBV3-2,CASSRELSGANVLTF
TRBJ2-5,TRBV4-2,CASSQAATQGETQYF
TRBJ2-7,TRBV6-6,CASSDITGGSYEQYF
TRBJ2-1,TRBV5-1,CASSEVRGSGNEQFF
TRBJ2-7,TRBV7-2,CASSLVVGGAYEQYF
TRBJ2-1,TRBV5-1,CASRGLAGSDNEQFF
TRBJ2-5,TRBV5-1,CASSPGQGQETQYF
TRBJ1-3,TRBV4-2,CASSQVSGDGNTIYF
TRBJ2-1,TRBV5-6,CASSLGTPYNEQFF
TRBJ2-3,TRBV3-1/TRBV3-2,CASSFPEDTQYF
TRBJ2-1,TRBV5-1,CASSLSGTYNEQFF
TRBJ2-5,TRBV6-7,CASSPRDTGGETQYF
TRBJ2-7,TRBV2,CASSDAGGGYEQYF
TRBJ1-2,TRBV2,CASSDVANYGYTF
TRBJ2-2,TRBV6-6,CASSNTGELFF
TRBJ1-2,TRBV4-2,CASSQAGPLDRGGTYGYTF
TRBJ2-1,TRBV29-1,CSVDLGVGMQFF
TRBJ2-3,TRBV7-8,CASSYGRELITDTQYF
TRBJ1-1,TRBV4-2,CASSQDRDRQAFF
TRBJ2-7,TRBV5-1,CASSLARDGTYEQYF
TRBJ1-6,TRBV30,CAWSGETASSYNSPLHF
TRBJ1-1,TRBV19,CASSPTGDAEAFF
TRBJ2-2,TRBV12-3/TRBV12-4,CASSLPAGELFF
TRBJ1-2,TRBV2,CASSEYVGPRGYTF
TRBJ2-5,TRBV11-2,CASSRYTPGLAGVGGAQYF
TRBJ1-4,TRBV20-1,CSASPQGFNEKLFF
TRBJ2-5,TRBV5-1,CASSRGTAQETQYF
TRBJ2-7,TRBV5-4,CASSSGTSGGYEQYF
TRBJ2-5,TRBV3-1/TRBV3-2,CASSPRLYDKETQYF
TRBJ2-7,TRBV30,CAWRRLGTGANRAYEQYF
TRBJ1-2,TRBV2,CASSEGTAPNYGYTF
TRBJ2-5,TRBV4-1,CASSRLPGETQYF
TRBJ2-3,TRBV24-1,CATSDYRGAGLYF
TRBJ2-1,TRBV11-3,CASSLEAQGPIKWVEQFF
TRBJ2-5,TRBV5-4,CASSLGLAQETQYF
TRBJ1-5,TRBV6-1,CASSGIGTMGGDQPQHF
TRBJ2-5,TRBV4-1,CASSQPPGETQYF
TRBJ2-1,TRBV7-2,CASSLGPSSYNEQFF
TRBJ2-7,TRBV7-7,CASSLETGTEQYF
TRBJ1-2,TRBV3-1/TRBV3-2,CASSFMPLGGYTF
TRBJ1-4,TRBV21-1,CASSKFASRGEKLFF
TRBJ2-5,TRBV7-9,CASSLQGGDQETQYF
TRBJ2-3,TRBV7-6,CASSLGPTSGTDTQYF
TRBJ2-5,TRBV4-1,CASSRSAAQDRGRETQYF